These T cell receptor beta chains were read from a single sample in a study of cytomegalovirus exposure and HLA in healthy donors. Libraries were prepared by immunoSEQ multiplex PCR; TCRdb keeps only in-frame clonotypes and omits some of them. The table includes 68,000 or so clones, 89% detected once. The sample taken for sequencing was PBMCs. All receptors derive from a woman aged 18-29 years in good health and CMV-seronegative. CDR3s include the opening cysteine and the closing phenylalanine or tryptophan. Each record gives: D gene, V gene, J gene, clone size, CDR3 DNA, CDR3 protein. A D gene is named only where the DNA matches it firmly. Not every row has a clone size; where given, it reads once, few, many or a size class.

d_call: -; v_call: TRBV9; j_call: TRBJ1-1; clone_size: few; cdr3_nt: TGTGCCAGCAGCCTCGGACAAAGTGAAGCTTTCTTT; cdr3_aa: CASSLGQSEAFF
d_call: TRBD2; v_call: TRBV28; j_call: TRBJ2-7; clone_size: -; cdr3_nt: TGTGCCAGCAGGGATGGACTAGCGCGTTCCTACTACGAGCAGTACTTC; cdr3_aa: CASRDGLARSYYEQYF
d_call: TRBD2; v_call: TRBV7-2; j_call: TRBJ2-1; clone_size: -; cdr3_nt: TGTGCCAGCAGCGAAGCGGGGGTCTCCTACAATGAGCAGTTCTTC; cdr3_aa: CASSEAGVSYNEQFF
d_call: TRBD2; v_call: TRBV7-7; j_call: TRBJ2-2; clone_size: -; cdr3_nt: TGTGCCAGCAGCTTAGACGGGACTAGCGGGAACACCGGGGAGCTGTTTTTT; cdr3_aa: CASSLDGTSGNTGELFF
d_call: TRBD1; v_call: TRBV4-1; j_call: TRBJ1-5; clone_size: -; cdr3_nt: TGCGCCAGCAGCCAGCAATGGACAGGGGAGAATCAGCCCCAGCATTTT; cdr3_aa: CASSQQWTGENQPQHF
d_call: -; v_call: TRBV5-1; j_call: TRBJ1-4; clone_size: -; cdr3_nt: TGCGCCAGCAGAGGTAGTGGGAGGAATGAAAAACTGTTTTTT; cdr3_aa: CASRGSGRNEKLFF
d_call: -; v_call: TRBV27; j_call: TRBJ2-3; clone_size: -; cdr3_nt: TGTGCCAGCAGTCCGAGGGACTTCACAGATACGCAGTATTTT; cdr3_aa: CASSPRDFTDTQYF
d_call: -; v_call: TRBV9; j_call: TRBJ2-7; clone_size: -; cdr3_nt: TGTGCCAGCAGCGTAGGACAGGCCGCGATCTACGAGCAGTACTTC; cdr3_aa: CASSVGQAAIYEQYF
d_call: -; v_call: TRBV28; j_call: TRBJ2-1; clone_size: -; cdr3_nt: TGTGCCAGCAGTTCCGCCGAGCACGATGAGCAGTTCTTC; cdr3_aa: CASSSAEHDEQFF
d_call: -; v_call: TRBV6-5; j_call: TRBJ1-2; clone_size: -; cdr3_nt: TGTGCCAGCAGTAAACACGTGCAGGATTATGGCTACACCTTC; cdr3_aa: CASSKHVQDYGYTF
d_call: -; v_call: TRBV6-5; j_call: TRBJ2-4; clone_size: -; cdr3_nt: TGTGCCAGCGGACGCAGGGGAGAGGGCAAAAACATTCAGTACTTC; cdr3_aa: CASGRRGEGKNIQYF
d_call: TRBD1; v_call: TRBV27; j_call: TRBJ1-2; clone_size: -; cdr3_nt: TGTGCCAGCAGTTCGACAGGGGGCAGTTGGGATGGCTACACCTTC; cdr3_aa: CASSSTGGSWDGYTF
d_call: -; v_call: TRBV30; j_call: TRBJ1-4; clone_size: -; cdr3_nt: TGTGCCTGGAGCGAGGGGGCAACTAATGAAAAACTGTTTTTT; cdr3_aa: CAWSEGATNEKLFF
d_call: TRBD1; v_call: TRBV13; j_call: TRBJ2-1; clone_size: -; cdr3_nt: TGTGCCAGCAGCTATGGGACAGGGAACAATGAGCAGTTCTTC; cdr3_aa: CASSYGTGNNEQFF
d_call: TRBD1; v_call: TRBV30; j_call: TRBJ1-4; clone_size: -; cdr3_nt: TGTGCCTGGAGAACCCGGGGGGGGACAGGGGGTGAAAATGAAAAACTGTTTTTT; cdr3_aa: CAWRTRGGTGGENEKLFF
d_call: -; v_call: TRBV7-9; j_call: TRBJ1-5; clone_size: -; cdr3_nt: TGTGCCAGCAGCTTACAGGGAATCGGGCAGCCCCAGCATTTT; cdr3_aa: CASSLQGIGQPQHF
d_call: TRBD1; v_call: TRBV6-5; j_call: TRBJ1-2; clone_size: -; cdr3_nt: TGTGCCAGCAGTTGGGACAGGGGTCCGGGCTCTGGCTACACCTTC; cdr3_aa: CASSWDRGPGSGYTF
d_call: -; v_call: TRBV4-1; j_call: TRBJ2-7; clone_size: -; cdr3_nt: TGCGCCAGCAGCCGCGGCCAGGCCGGGGGCTACGAGCAGTACTTC; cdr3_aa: CASSRGQAGGYEQYF
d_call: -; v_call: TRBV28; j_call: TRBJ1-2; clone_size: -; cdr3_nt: TGTGCCAGCAGTTTAAAACAGCTCTATGGCTACACCTTC; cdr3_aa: CASSLKQLYGYTF
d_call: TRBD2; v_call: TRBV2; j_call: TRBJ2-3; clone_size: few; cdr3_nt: TGTGCCAGCAGCCCGGGACTAGGCACAGATACGCAGTATTTT; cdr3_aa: CASSPGLGTDTQYF
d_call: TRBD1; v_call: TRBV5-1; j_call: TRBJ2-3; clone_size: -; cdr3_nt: TGCGCCAGCACCCAACAGGGGGGTACAGATACGCAGTATTTT; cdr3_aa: CASTQQGGTDTQYF
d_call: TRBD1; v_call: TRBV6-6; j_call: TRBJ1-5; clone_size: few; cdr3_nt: TGTGCCAGCAGTTCACAGGGGGCTGGCAATCAGCCCCAGCATTTT; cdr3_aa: CASSSQGAGNQPQHF
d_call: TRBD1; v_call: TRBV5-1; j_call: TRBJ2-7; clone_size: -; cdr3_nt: TGCGCCAGCAGCTCATCCGGGACAGCCCTCGAGCAGTACTTC; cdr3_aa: CASSSSGTALEQYF
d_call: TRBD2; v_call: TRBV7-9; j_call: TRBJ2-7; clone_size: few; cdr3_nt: TGTGCCAGCAGTTCCTCTATAGCGGGATCATGGGGCGAGCAGTACTTC; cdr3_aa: CASSSSIAGSWGEQYF
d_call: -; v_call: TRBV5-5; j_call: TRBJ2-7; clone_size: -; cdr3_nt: TGTGCCAGCAGCTTCCTGCAGCGGTATAGGTCCTACGAGCAGTACTTC; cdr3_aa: CASSFLQRYRSYEQYF
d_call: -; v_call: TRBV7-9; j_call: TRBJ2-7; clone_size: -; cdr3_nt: TGTGCCAGCAGCCACGTACTAATAGGTACCTACGAGCAGTACTTC; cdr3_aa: CASSHVLIGTYEQYF
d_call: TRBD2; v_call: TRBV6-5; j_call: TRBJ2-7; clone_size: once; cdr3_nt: TGTGCCAGCATAAGACTAGCGGCAACCTACGAGCAGTACTTC; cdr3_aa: CASIRLAATYEQYF
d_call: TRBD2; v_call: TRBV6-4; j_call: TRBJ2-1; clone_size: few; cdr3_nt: TGTGCCAGCAGTGACTCGACTAGCGGACCACAGTTCTTC; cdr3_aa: CASSDSTSGPQFF
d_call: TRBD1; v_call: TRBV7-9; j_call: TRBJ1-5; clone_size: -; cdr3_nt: TGTGCCAGCAGCAGGGACAGGGAGAGTCAGCCCCAGCATTTT; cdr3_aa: CASSRDRESQPQHF
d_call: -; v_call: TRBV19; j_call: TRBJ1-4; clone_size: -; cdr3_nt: TGTGCCAGTGGGAGACAGGTCGCAACTAATGAAAAACTGTTTTTT; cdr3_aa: CASGRQVATNEKLFF
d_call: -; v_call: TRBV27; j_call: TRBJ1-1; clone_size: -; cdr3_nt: TGTGCCAGCAGTTCCACCCGGCCAGGGTTGGGCACTGAAGCTTTCTTT; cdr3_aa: CASSSTRPGLGTEAFF
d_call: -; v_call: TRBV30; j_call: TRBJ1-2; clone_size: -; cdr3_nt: TGTGCCTGGACGCCCGGGGGCTATGGCTACACCTTC; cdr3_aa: CAWTPGGYGYTF
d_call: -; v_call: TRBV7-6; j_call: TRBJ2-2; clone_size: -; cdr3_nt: TGTGCCAGCAGCCTCAACAGAGGGGGGAACACCGGGGAGCTGTTTTTT; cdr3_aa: CASSLNRGGNTGELFF
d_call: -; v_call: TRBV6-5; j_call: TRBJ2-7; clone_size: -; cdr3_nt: TGTGCCAGCAGTTACCGTGGCTGGCGGGAGCAGTACTTC; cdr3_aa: CASSYRGWREQYF
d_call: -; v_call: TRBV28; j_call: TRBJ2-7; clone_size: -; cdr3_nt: TGTGCCGGAGGATTGGATGCCTACGAGCAGTACTTC; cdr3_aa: CAGGLDAYEQYF
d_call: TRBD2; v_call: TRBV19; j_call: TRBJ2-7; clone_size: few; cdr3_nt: TGTGCCAGTAGCGCGGGACTACCCTACGAGCAGTACTTC; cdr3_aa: CASSAGLPYEQYF
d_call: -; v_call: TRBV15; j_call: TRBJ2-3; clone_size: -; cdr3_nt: TGTGCCACCAGCATCGGGTTTACGACAGATACGCAGTATTTT; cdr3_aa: CATSIGFTTDTQYF
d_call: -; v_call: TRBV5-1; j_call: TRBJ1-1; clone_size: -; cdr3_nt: TGCGCCAGCAGGGATTTGCAGGGTGGAACTGAAGCTTTCTTT; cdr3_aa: CASRDLQGGTEAFF
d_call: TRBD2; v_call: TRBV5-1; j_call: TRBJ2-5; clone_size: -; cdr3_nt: TGCGCCAGCAGCTCAGTAGCGGGAGCGTACCAAGAGACCCAGTACTTC; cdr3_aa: CASSSVAGAYQETQYF
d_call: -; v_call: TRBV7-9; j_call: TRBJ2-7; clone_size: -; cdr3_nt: TGTGCCAGCAGCTTGGGACTCTCCGGGCCCAAGTACTACGAGCAGTACTTC; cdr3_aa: CASSLGLSGPKYYEQYF
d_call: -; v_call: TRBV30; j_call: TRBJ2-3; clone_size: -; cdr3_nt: TGTGCCTGGCGTTTCGCGGGGACTAGCACAGATACGCAGTATTTT; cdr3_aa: CAWRFAGTSTDTQYF
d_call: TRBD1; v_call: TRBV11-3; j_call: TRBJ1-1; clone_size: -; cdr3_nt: TGTGCCAGCAGCACGCGGACAGGCCGGGCTTTCTTT; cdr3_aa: CASSTRTGRAFF
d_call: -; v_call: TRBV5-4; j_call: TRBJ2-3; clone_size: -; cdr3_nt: TGTGCCAGCACCCTAGGGGGATCGGGCAATACGCAGTATTTT; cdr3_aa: CASTLGGSGNTQYF
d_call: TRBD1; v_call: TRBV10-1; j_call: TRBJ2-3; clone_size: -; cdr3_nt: TGCGCCAGCAGCGAAGGACAGGGGATCACAGATACGCAGTATTTT; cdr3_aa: CASSEGQGITDTQYF
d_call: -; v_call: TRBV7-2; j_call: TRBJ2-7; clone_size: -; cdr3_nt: TGTGCCAGCAGCCGAGGGAACTACGAGCAGTACTTC; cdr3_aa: CASSRGNYEQYF
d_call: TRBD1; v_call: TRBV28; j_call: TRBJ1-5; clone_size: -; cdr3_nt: TGTGCCAGCACCAAAAGGGACAGGAATGGGCCCCAGCATTTT; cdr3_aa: CASTKRDRNGPQHF
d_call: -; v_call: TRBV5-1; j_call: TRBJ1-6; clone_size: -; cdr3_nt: TGCGCCAGCAGCTTGGTACCCTCAGACAATAATTCACCCCTCCACTTT; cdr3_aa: CASSLVPSDNNSPLHF
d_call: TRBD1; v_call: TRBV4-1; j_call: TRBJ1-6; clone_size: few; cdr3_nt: TGCGCCAGCAGGGAGGACAGGGCGAGCTCCTATAATTCACCCCTCCACTTT; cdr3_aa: CASREDRASSYNSPLHF
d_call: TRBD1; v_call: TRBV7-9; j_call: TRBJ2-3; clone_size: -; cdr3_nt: TGTGCCAGCAGCTCCCGACAGGGTTTGAGCACAGATACGCAGTATTTT; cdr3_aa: CASSSRQGLSTDTQYF
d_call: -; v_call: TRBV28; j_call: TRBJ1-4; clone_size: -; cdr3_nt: TGTGCCAGCAGGGCCCGCGGCAGGGGCCCTGAAAAACTGTTTTTT; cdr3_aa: CASRARGRGPEKLFF
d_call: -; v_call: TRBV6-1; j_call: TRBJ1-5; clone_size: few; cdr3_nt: TGTGCCAGCAGTGAAGGGGCCAGTAGGAATCAGCCCCAGCATTTT; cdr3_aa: CASSEGASRNQPQHF
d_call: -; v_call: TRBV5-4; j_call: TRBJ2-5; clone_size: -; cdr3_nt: TGTGCCAGCAGCTCAGAAGGAGGGCGGCCCCCTCTCACCCAAGAGACCCAGTACTTC; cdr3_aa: CASSSEGGRPPLTQETQYF
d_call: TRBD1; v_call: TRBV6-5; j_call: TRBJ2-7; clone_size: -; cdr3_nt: TGTGCCAGCAGTTACTCGACAGGGGCTTACGAGCAGTACTTC; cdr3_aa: CASSYSTGAYEQYF
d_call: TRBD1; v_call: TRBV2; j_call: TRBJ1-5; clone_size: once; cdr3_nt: TGTGCCAGCAGGACAGGGGGACTAAGCAATCAGCCCCAGCATTTT; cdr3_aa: CASRTGGLSNQPQHF